This T cell receptor beta chain came from a study of OX40 agonist ivuxolimab in advanced cancers. Study-level points and caveats: Clonal expansion by week 6 occurred in CD4+ and CD8+ blood T cells (at 0.1 to 3.0 mg/kg).

The CDR3 loop spans 13 amino acids. Germline V lookup: CDR1 LNHDA, CDR2 SQIVND (reference sequence). Unmatched junction bases numbered 1, after V lost 5 bases and J lost 3 bases. Profiled with immunoSEQ multiplex PCR; TCRdb holds only in-frame clones, not every one. Of some 97,000 clones listed, 90% are singletons. This clone was picked up a small number of times. Its antigen is undetermined. This chain links TRBV19 with TRBJ2-7, with 10 bases aligning to TRBD1. Sequences were derived from CD4+ or CD8+ T cells sorted from blood, sampled in a trial of the OX40 agonist ivuxolimab. The receptor comes from an adult with an advanced solid tumor such as melanoma, head and neck, liver or kidney cancer. CDR3 in amino acids: CASSRDRGYEQYF. The CDR3 DNA is TGTGCCAGTAGTCGGGACAGGGGCTACGAGCAGTACTTC.